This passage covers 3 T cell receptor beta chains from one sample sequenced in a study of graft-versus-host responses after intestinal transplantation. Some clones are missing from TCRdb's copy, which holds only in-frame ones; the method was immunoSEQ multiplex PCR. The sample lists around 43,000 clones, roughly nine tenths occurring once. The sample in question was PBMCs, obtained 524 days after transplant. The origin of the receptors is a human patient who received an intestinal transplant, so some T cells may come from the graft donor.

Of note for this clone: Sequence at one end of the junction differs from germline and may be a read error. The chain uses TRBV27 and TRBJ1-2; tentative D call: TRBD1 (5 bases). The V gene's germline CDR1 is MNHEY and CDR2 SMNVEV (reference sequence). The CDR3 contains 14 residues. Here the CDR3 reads CASSFRGANYSYTF. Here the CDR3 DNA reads TGTGCCAGCAGTTTCCGGGGCGCAAACTATAGCTACACCTTC.

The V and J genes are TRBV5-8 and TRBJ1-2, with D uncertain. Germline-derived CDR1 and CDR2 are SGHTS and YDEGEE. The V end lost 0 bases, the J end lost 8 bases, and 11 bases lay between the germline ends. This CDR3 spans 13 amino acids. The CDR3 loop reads CASSLERAPGYTF. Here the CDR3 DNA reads TGTGCCAGCAGCTTGGAGAGAGCGCCGGGCTACACCTTC.

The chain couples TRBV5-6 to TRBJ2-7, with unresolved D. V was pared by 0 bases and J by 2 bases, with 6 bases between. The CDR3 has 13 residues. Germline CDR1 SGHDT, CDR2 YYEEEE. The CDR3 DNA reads TGTGCCAGCAGCTTGGGTAGTGCCTACGAGCAGTACTTC. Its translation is CASSLGSAYEQYF. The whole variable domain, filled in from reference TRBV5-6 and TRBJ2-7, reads DAGVTQSPTHLIKTRGQQVTLRCSPKSGHDTVSWYQQALGQGPQFIFQYYEEEERQRGNFPDRFSGHQFPNYSSELNVNALLLGDSALYLCASSLGSAYEQYFGPGTRLTVT.